The source of this TCR beta chain is a study of blood T cell repertoires in COVID-19. Repertoires were generated with immunoSEQ multiplex PCR, while TCRdb's copy carries only in-frame clones and drops some. The data show 150,000 to 200,000 clones, 90% seen once. Germline V gene sequence: CDR1 LNHNV, CDR2 YYDKDF (reference sequence). Trimming at V came to 3 bases and at J to 2 bases, leaving 2 bases not matched to a gene. This CDR3 is 14 amino acids long. The rearrangement links TRBV15 to TRBJ2-5; 8 bases align to TRBD1. What was sequenced was peripheral blood. The TCR was taken from a man aged 55 to 70 with active or convalescent COVID-19. The CDR3 region has the DNA TGTGCCACCAGCAGGGGACAGGCTCAAGAGACCCAGTACTTC. Translated, it gives CATSRGQAQETQYF.